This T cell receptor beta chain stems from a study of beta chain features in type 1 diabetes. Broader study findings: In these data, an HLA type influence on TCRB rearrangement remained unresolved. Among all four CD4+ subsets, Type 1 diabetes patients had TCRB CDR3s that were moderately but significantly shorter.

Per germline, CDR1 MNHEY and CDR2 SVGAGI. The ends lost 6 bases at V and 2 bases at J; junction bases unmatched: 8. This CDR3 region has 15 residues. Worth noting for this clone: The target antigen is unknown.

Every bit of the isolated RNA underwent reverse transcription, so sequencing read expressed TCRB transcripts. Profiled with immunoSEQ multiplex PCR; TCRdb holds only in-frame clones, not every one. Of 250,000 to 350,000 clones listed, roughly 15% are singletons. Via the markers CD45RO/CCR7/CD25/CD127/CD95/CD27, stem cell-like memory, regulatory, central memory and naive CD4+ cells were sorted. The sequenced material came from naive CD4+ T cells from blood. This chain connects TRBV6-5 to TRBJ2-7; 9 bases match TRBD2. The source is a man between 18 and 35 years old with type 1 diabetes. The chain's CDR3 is CASRPLAGGPYEQYF. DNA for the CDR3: TGTGCCAGCAGACCCCTTGCGGGAGGGCCCTACGAGCAGTACTTC.